The clone carrying this TCR beta chain was detected a few times. Its antigen is still unknown. The library attached unique molecular identifiers to individual cDNA molecules. MiXCR was run by TCRdb on the RACE reads, yielding one entry per CDR3 protein. Among tens of thousands of distinct CDR3 sequences listed, 8% to 11% were seen once. This sample is drawn from a study of human T cells and chemical hapten exposure. Study results and caveats: Versus controls, significantly more large CDR3 similarity clusters arose from expanded TCRs. Healthy people's immune response may differ from that of the donors, who had alopecia.

The time point was: patch test 1, 2 weeks after DPC sensitization. The treatment denotes: therapeutic diphenylcyclopropenone sensitization with weekly scalp DPC. The CDR3 sequence is 12 residues long. Trimming removed 2 bases at V and 8 bases at J, with 8 bases between. Germline V gene data show CDR1 as MNHEY and CDR2 as SVGAGI. The V and J genes are TRBV6-5 and TRBJ2-3; perhaps TRBD1 as D (6 bases). The sequence derives from a man in his forties with alopecia areata. Some clones in this sample may be carry-over from other donors' samples. Source: whole blood, taken in connection with sensitization to the hapten diphenylcyclopropenone (DPC). The CDR3 DNA follows: TGTGCCAGCAGTTACAAAGGGGGTACGCAGTATTTT. It codes for CASSYKGGTQYF.